This record looks at one T cell receptor beta chain sequence and its context. No antigen is known for it. Repertoires were generated with immunoSEQ multiplex PCR, while TCRdb's copy carries only in-frame clones and drops some. The table has some 93,000 clones, roughly 90% seen once. CDR3 length: 13 residues. Trimming removed 4 bases from V and 5 bases from J; junction bases left unmatched: 3. CDR1 and CDR2 from the germline V gene are SEHNR and FQNEAQ (reference sequence). This specimen comes from a study of graft-versus-host responses after intestinal transplantation. The clonotype was recovered from a human donor who received an intestinal transplant. This specimen was unstimulated CD8+ T cells sorted from spleen or lymph node cells, taken before intestinal transplant. The chain links TRBV7-9 to TRBJ1-1, with 8 bases aligning to TRBD1. The DNA for the CDR3 is TGTGCCAGCAGCTCAGGGGGCGAAACTGAAGCTTTCTTT. This codes for CASSSGGETEAFF.